A selection of T cell receptor beta chains follows, all from one sample in a study of T cell responses to AZD1222 COVID-19 vaccine. The assay was immunoSEQ multiplex PCR, and TCRdb's table has in-frame clones only and misses some. The sample lists roughly 140,000 clones; around 89% were seen once. The starting material was peripheral blood, obtained on day 0 of AZD1222 vaccination. The origin of the receptors is an adult in good health. The CDR3 runs from the conserved cysteine through the conserved F or W. A D gene is named only where the DNA matches it firmly. Size values are once, few and many counts, or a class for expanded clones, and some rows have none.

>TRBV7-8|-|12|-|TRBJ2-7
TGTGCCAGCGCAGGTCCCCCCTACGAGCAGTACTTC
CASAGPPYEQYF
>TRBV3-1/TRBV3-2|-|13|-|TRBJ2-2
TGTGCCACGCAAGCAGGGGGGCACGGGGAGCTGTTTTTT
CATQAGGHGELFF
>TRBV2|-|11|-|TRBJ1-2
TGTGCCAGCGGGGATAACTATGGCTACACCTTC
CASGDNYGYTF
>TRBV9|TRBD1|13|-|TRBJ2-7
TGTGCCAGCAGCGCCACAGGGGCCTACGAGCAGTACTTC
CASSATGAYEQYF
>TRBV19|TRBD2|15|few|TRBJ2-7
TGTGCCAGTAGAACCAGCGGGGGCGGAGACTACGAGCAGTACTTC
CASRTSGGGDYEQYF
>TRBV9|-|16|-|TRBJ2-1
TGTGCCAGCAGCGTAAGCACCGGGACTTCATACAATGAGCAGTTCTTC
CASSVSTGTSYNEQFF
>TRBV12-5|-|13|once|TRBJ2-5
TGTGCTAGTGGCCTCTCGACGGAAGAGACCCAGTACTTC
CASGLSTEETQYF
>TRBV6-5|-|13|-|TRBJ1-1
TGTGCCAGCACCGTACACACGAACACTGAAGCTTTCTTT
CASTVHTNTEAFF
>TRBV30|TRBD2|14|-|TRBJ2-3
TGTGCCTGGAGTAAGGGACTAGCAACAGATACGCAGTATTTT
CAWSKGLATDTQYF
>TRBV21-1|-|11|once|TRBJ1-2
TGTGCCAGCAGACCCCAAATTAGGCACACCTTC
CASRPQIRHTF
>TRBV18|-|16|-|TRBJ1-3
TGTGCCAGCTCACCAGTGAATGGGGTCTCTGGAAACACCATATATTTT
CASSPVNGVSGNTIYF
>TRBV4-3|TRBD1|15|-|TRBJ1-2
TGCGCCAGCAGCCAAGACCGACAGGGGTACTATGGCTACACCTTC
CASSQDRQGYYGYTF
>TRBV5-1|-|12|-|TRBJ2-3
TGCGCCAGCTCCACCCGGGGGGATACGCAGTATTTT
CASSTRGDTQYF
>TRBV5-1|-|15|-|TRBJ2-7
TGCGCCAGCAGCTTGTACGCGGGTCCCTCCTACGAGCAGTACTTC
CASSLYAGPSYEQYF
>TRBV19|-|13|-|TRBJ1-2
TGTGCCAGTAGGAAGGACGGAAACTCTGGCTACACCTTC
CASRKDGNSGYTF
>TRBV19|TRBD1|14|-|TRBJ2-2
TGTGCCAGTAGTGGACAGGGGATTGTCGGGGAGCTGTTTTTT
CASSGQGIVGELFF
>TRBV9|-|14|-|TRBJ1-1
TGTGCCAGCAGTTCTCAGGGGCGAGGGACTGAAGCTTTCTTT
CASSSQGRGTEAFF
>TRBV5-6|-|13|once|TRBJ1-1
TGTGCCAGCAGCTGGGGATTGAACACTGAAGCTTTCTTT
CASSWGLNTEAFF
>TRBV3-1/TRBV3-2|-|11|-|TRBJ2-1
TGTGCCAGCAGCCAGGCTATTGAGCAGTTCTTC
CASSQAIEQFF
>TRBV19|TRBD2|14|-|TRBJ2-7
TGTGCCAGTAGTATAGCCGGGGGGACCTACGAGCAGTACTTC
CASSIAGGTYEQYF
>TRBV3-1/TRBV3-2|-|16|-|TRBJ1-3
TGTGCCAGCGAGGGGGTTTTATTGCCTGGAGGAAACACCATATATTTT
CASEGVLLPGGNTIYF
>TRBV4-1|TRBD1|16|-|TRBJ1-5
TGCGCCAGCAGCCAACACCGGGACAGGAGCAATCAGCCCCAGCATTTT
CASSQHRDRSNQPQHF
>TRBV9|-|15|-|TRBJ2-7
TGTGCCAGCAGCCGATTGGGAATGTCCGCGAACGAGCAGTACTTC
CASSRLGMSANEQYF
>TRBV6-5|-|13|once|TRBJ1-4
TGTGCCAGCCTTGGGCCAACTAATGAAAAACTGTTTTTT
CASLGPTNEKLFF
>TRBV19|TRBD1|14|-|TRBJ2-3
TGTGCCAGTAGACAGGGGTCCTTCACAGATACGCAGTATTTT
CASRQGSFTDTQYF
>TRBV30|-|15|-|TRBJ1-1
TGTGCCTGGAGTGTACCCGAGGATGGAACAGATGAAGCTTTCTTT
CAWSVPEDGTDEAFF
>TRBV9|TRBD2|16|-|TRBJ2-2
TGTGCCAGCAGCGTAGGAGCGGGGGGATACACCGGGGAGCTGTTTTTT
CASSVGAGGYTGELFF
>TRBV6-6|-|14|-|TRBJ2-5
TGTGCCAGCAGTTACGGTACAGGCTCGGAGACCCAGTACTTC
CASSYGTGSETQYF
>TRBV6-6|-|12|few|TRBJ1-2
TGTGCCAGCACCGCGGGGGGGGAAGGCTACACCTTC
CASTAGGEGYTF
>TRBV19|-|13|-|TRBJ1-5
TGTGCCAGTAGACAGGTTTCCCTTCAGCCCCAGCATTTT
CASRQVSLQPQHF
>TRBV3-1/TRBV3-2|TRBD1|15|-|TRBJ1-5
TGTGCCAGCAGCCTAATGGGACAGTCCAATCAGCCCCAGCATTTT
CASSLMGQSNQPQHF
>TRBV3-1/TRBV3-2|TRBD2|15|-|TRBJ2-1
TGTGCCAGCAGCCAACGGGCTAGCGGGGGTCGAGAGCAGTTCTTC
CASSQRASGGREQFF
>TRBV9|-|11|-|TRBJ2-3
TGTGCCAGCAGCGGGGATCAGGCGCAGTATTTT
CASSGDQAQYF
>TRBV7-9|-|12|-|TRBJ1-1
TGTGCCAGTGTGGGAGGCGGCACTGAAGCTTTCTTT
CASVGGGTEAFF
>TRBV27|TRBD1|13|-|TRBJ2-3
TGTGCCAGCAGTCGGGACAGGGCAGATACGCAGTATTTT
CASSRDRADTQYF
>TRBV7-9|TRBD1|13|-|TRBJ1-2
TGTGCCAGCAGCTTTACAGGGGGCTGGGGCTACACCTTC
CASSFTGGWGYTF
>TRBV6-2/TRBV6-3|-|15|-|TRBJ2-1
TGTGCCAGCAGTTCAGGACGGCGGTCTTACAATGAGCAGTTCTTC
CASSSGRRSYNEQFF
>TRBV28|-|16|-|TRBJ1-3
TGTGCCAGCACCGTTTTCCTAGGCAGGGTTGGAAACACCATATATTTT
CASTVFLGRVGNTIYF
>TRBV3-1/TRBV3-2|-|14|-|TRBJ1-1
TGTGCCAGCAGCCAACGGGCGGGAGGGACTGAAGCTTTCTTT
CASSQRAGGTEAFF
>TRBV18|-|18|-|TRBJ2-6
TGTGCCAGCTCACGACATGCGGACATTTACAGTCGGGCCAACGTCCTGACTTTC
CASSRHADIYSRANVLTF
>TRBV11-1|-|13|-|TRBJ1-6
TGTGCCAGCAGCTTATCTGATAATTCACCCCTCCACTTT
CASSLSDNSPLHF
>TRBV7-2|-|13|-|TRBJ1-1
TGTGCCAGCAGCTTCGGGCTGAACACTGAAGCTTTCTTT
CASSFGLNTEAFF
>TRBV28|TRBD2|14|-|TRBJ2-7
TGTGCCAGCAGTTTAATCAGCGGGGGGGCCGAGCAGTACTTC
CASSLISGGAEQYF
>TRBV29-1|-|14|-|TRBJ1-5
TGCAGCGTTGCCGAGGGGGGTTCGGCCCAGCCCCAGCATTTT
CSVAEGGSAQPQHF
>TRBV7-9|-|14|-|TRBJ1-2
TGTGCCAGCAGCTTAGGAGTCCCCATCGAGGGCTACACCTTC
CASSLGVPIEGYTF
>TRBV7-9|TRBD1|15|once|TRBJ1-2
TGTGCCAGCAGCCCGCCCTTCCGACAGGGCTATGGCTACACCTTC
CASSPPFRQGYGYTF
>TRBV3-1/TRBV3-2|-|14|-|TRBJ1-1
TGTGCCAGCAGCGCATTGGGGGGGGTGGCTGAAGCTTTCTTT
CASSALGGVAEAFF
>TRBV4-3|-|14|-|TRBJ1-6
TGCGCCAGCAGCCGGACTATTGTAGAGTCACCCCTCCACTTT
CASSRTIVESPLHF
>TRBV19|-|13|-|TRBJ1-5
TGTGCCACCGCAGGACTTTCAAATCAGCCCCAGCATTTT
CATAGLSNQPQHF
>TRBV7-9|TRBD2|18|-|TRBJ2-3
TGTGCCAGCAGCCCCTCCCGGGGTGGGGGGGTTAGCACAGATACGCAGTATTTT
CASSPSRGGGVSTDTQYF
>TRBV6-2/TRBV6-3|-|14|-|TRBJ1-5
TGTGCCAGCAGTTACTCAGGCGGGAATCAGCCCCAGCATTTT
CASSYSGGNQPQHF